The 6 T cell receptor beta chains below come from one sample, sequenced in a study of vaccination and CD4 T cells after COVID-19. Their antigen targets remain unknown. As to treatment: roughly 11-day PBMC culture with coronavirus spike peptide pools or control peptides (ViraFEST assay). Cultured CD4+ T cell DNA was sequenced using the Oncomine TCR Beta short-read assay. TCRdb recomputed calls from the PCR reads with MiXCR, one row per CDR3 protein. The table shows around 21,000 distinct CDR3 sequences, with roughly three fifths occurring only once. Sample: CD4+ T cells from blood, cultured in vitro. These receptors were collected from a human donor who had recovered from COVID-19.

This clonotype has only a few counts. The rearrangement joins TRBV23-1 to TRBJ2-1; D uncertain. TRBV23-1 is an open reading frame, and its role is uncertain. CDR3 length: 16 residues. Trimming shortened V by 8 bases and J by 6 bases, and 23 bases separated the two germline ends. The CDR3 loop is CASSCFEEPIGNEQFF. CDR3 DNA: TGCGCCAGCTCTTGCTTCGAGGAACCTATTGGCAATGAGCAGTTCTTC.

This clonotype has just a few counts. The genes are TRBV6-5 and TRBJ1-1, with a tentative D call TRBD1 (5 bases). The V gene lost 4 bases and the J gene lost 4 bases, with 10 bases spanning the gap. This CDR3 comprises 13 residues. Germline CDR1 is MNHEY and CDR2 is SVGAGI. The CDR3 loop reads CASSFPGGTEAFF. CDR3 nucleotides: TGTGCCAGCAGTTTTCCTGGGGGCACTGAAGCTTTCTTT.

V and J are TRBV6-1 and TRBJ2-3; D may be TRBD1 (6 bases). Trimming removed 9 bases at V and 3 bases at J, with 13 bases between. There are 13 residues in the CDR3. The germline CDR1 and CDR2 sequences are MNHNS and SASEGT. The CDR3 nucleotides read TGTGCCAGTATGGACAGTGTAACAGATACGCAGTATTTT. Residues: CASMDSVTDTQYF.

The chain joins TRBV7-8 to TRBJ2-7; TRBD2 aligns across 7 bases. CDR1 and CDR2 (germline): SGHVS, FQNEAQ. After removal of 6 bases from V and 4 bases from J, the junction contained 9 bases not matched to a gene. CDR3 length: 14 amino acids. The chain's CDR3 is CASRLAGREYEQYF. The CDR3 region has the DNA TGTGCCAGCAGGCTTGCCGGGCGGGAGTACGAGCAGTACTTC.

A few counts support this clonotype. The chain combines TRBV7-3 with TRBJ1-1, with 7 bases matching TRBD1. J was trimmed by 1 base and V by 4 bases; bases with no gene match: 3. The CDR3 runs 14 residues. From germline, CDR1 is SGHTA and CDR2 FQGTGA. CDR3 DNA: TGTGCCAGCAGCTCACAGGGGCCGAACACTGAAGCTTTCTTT. This translates into CASSSQGPNTEAFF. Filled out from reference TRBV7-3 and TRBJ1-1, the complete variable domain reads GAGVSQTPSNKVTEKGKYVELRCDPISGHTALYWYRQSLGQGPEFLIYFQGTGAADDSGLPNDRFFAVRPEGSVSTLKIQRTERGDSAVYLCASSSQGPNTEAFFGQGTRLTVV.

This clonotype was counted between two and nine times. This sequence joins TRBV7-8 and TRBJ1-6; D is undetermined. There are 14 residues in the CDR3. V lost 1 base, J lost 9 bases, and 10 bases lay in between. The germline V gene encodes CDR1 SGHVS and CDR2 FQNEAQ. CDR3 bases: TGTGCCAGCAGCTTAGATCGTGGGCTTTCACCCCTCCACTTT. Its translation: CASSLDRGLSPLHF.